A selection of T cell receptor beta chains follows, all from one sample in a study of vaccination and CD4 T cells after COVID-19. TCRdb re-called the PCR reads with MiXCR, one entry per CDR3 protein. This table holds about 23,000 distinct CDR3 sequences, around 42% found once. For these TCRs, the target antigens are not known. Material: CD4+ T cells from blood, cultured in vitro, obtained before SARS-CoV-2 vaccination. Every receptor here comes from a human donor who received a COVID-19 vaccine. The CDR3 runs from the conserved cysteine through the conserved F or W. Each record gives: clone size, J gene, D gene, V gene, CDR3 DNA, CDR3 protein. D genes are given only for firm matches. For some rows the clone size is stated as once, few or many, or as a class when expanded; others skip it.

NA,TRBJ2-7,NA,TRBV19,TGTGCCAGTAGTCGGCAGGCCGTCTCCTACGAGCAGTACTTC,CASSRQAVSYEQYF
NA,TRBJ1-2,TRBD1,TRBV19,TGTGCCAGTAGGACAGGGGGTTTCTATGGCTACACCTTC,CASRTGGFYGYTF
NA,TRBJ1-6,TRBD1,TRBV14,TGTGCCAGCAGCCGTACAGGGGGATATAATTCACCCCTCCACTTT,CASSRTGGYNSPLHF
NA,TRBJ1-5,TRBD1,TRBV5-1,TGCGCCAGCAGCTTGGGGACAGGGGTCAATCAGCCCCAGCATTTT,CASSLGTGVNQPQHF
NA,TRBJ2-3,NA,TRBV7-2,TGTGCCAGCAGGAAGGGGGGGCGAGCCACAGATACGCAGTATTTT,CASRKGGRATDTQYF
few,TRBJ2-5,NA,TRBV5-1,TGCGCCAGCAGTCGGGCGGCGGAAGCCCCACGGACCCAGTACTTC,CASSRAAEAPRTQYF
NA,TRBJ2-5,NA,TRBV19,TGTGCCAGTACCCCCGGGACGGAGTCGGAGACCCAGTACTTC,CASTPGTESETQYF
NA,TRBJ1-5,NA,TRBV27,TGTGCCAGCAGTTTATCAAGGGGGACTGGCGCTCCCCAGCATTTT,CASSLSRGTGAPQHF
few,TRBJ2-5,NA,TRBV19,TGTGCCAGTAGCCCTTCGACAGTGGGGGAGACCCAGTACTTC,CASSPSTVGETQYF
NA,TRBJ2-2,TRBD2,TRBV18,TGTGCCAGCTCACCACCGGGACTAGCAACCGGGGAGCTGTTTTTT,CASSPPGLATGELFF
NA,TRBJ2-1,TRBD2,TRBV12-3/TRBV12-4,TGTGCCAGCAGTGCCACCGGGACTAGATTAAATGAGCAGTTCTTC,CASSATGTRLNEQFF
few,TRBJ2-7,NA,TRBV30,TGTGCCTGGAGTCGGGGGCCCTACGAGCAGTACTTC,CAWSRGPYEQYF
NA,TRBJ2-3,TRBD2,TRBV12-3/TRBV12-4,TGTGCCAGCAGCCTAGCGGGGATAGTAGATACGCAGTATTTT,CASSLAGIVDTQYF
NA,TRBJ1-3,TRBD1,TRBV12-3/TRBV12-4,TGTGCCAGCAGTCTACCGTGGGGACAGCGAAACACCATATATTTT,CASSLPWGQRNTIYF
NA,TRBJ2-7,TRBD1,TRBV20-1,TGCAGTGCTAGAGATGGGGACAGGTCAGCGGGTTACGAGCAGTACTTC,CSARDGDRSAGYEQYF
few,TRBJ1-1,NA,TRBV10-3,TGTGCCAGCAGTGATGTTGTGAACACTGAAGCTTTCTTT,CASSDVVNTEAFF
few,TRBJ1-2,TRBD1,TRBV2,TGTGCCAGCAGTCTCGACAGGGGCTATGGCTACACCTTC,CASSLDRGYGYTF
NA,TRBJ1-4,NA,TRBV2,TGTGCCAGTTCGTACTGGACCAACGGAGAAAAACTGTTTTTT,CASSYWTNGEKLFF
NA,TRBJ1-5,NA,TRBV15,TGTGCCACCAGCAGAGACCGAGGGTTCGGGCAGCCCCAGCATTTT,CATSRDRGFGQPQHF
NA,TRBJ2-2,NA,TRBV19,TGTGCCAGTAGGAGGGCCGGGGAGCTGTTTTTT,CASRRAGELFF
NA,TRBJ1-2,NA,TRBV5-4,TGTGCCAGCAGCTTGGGTTCAGGGGAGGAGGACTATGGCTACACCTTC,CASSLGSGEEDYGYTF